This T cell receptor beta chain was sequenced in a study of CD8 T cells in Susac syndrome. The study's findings and limits: It was acknowledged in the study that the number of individuals who were included in its TCR sequencing and HLA analysis was relatively small.

Turning to this clonotype: Its antigen is not known.

TCR beta sequencing covered blood CD8+ and CD4+ T cells. FACS enriched CD8+ TEMRA cells, while bulk CD8+ and CD4+ were negatively isolated. A quantity of about 0.5 to 1 ug RNA underwent reverse transcription using random hexamers. TCR beta CDR3 was amplified by immunoSEQ multiplex PCR. This amplification extended across 54 Vbeta and 13 Jbeta segments. A single record per CDR3 protein comes from TCRdb applying MiXCR to the immunoSEQ multiplex PCR reads. The repertoire holds about 160,000 distinct CDR3 sequences, 93% seen once, with roughly 0.13% in the top ten. With 8 bases removed from V and 4 bases from J, the gap between germline ends came to 17 bases. The germline gives CDR1 MNHEY, CDR2 SMNVEV (reference sequence). The CDR3 covers 14 residues.

The V gene is TRBV27, the J gene TRBJ1-1; possibly TRBD1 for D (5 bases). This receptor was identified in a human donor in good health. The sequenced sample was CD4+ T cells from PBMCs. Here the CDR3 DNA reads TGTGCCAGCGGGCCTGGGAGGGGATCCACTGAAGCTTTCTTT. Encoded protein: CASGPGRGSTEAFF.